This is a list of T cell receptor beta chains from one sample in a study of blood T cell repertoires in COVID-19. The data were produced by immunoSEQ multiplex PCR, yet TCRdb's version contains in-frame clones alone and is incomplete. This table holds approximately 38,000 clones, around nine tenths found once. Sequenced sample: peripheral blood. The receptors shown here come from a man aged 60 to 75 with COVID-19, enrolled during active disease. CDR3s include the opening cysteine and the closing phenylalanine or tryptophan. D genes are given only for firm matches. Rows may omit the clone size; those that give it use once, few, many or a size class.

V gene	D gene	J gene	clone size	CDR3 DNA	CDR3 protein
TRBV6-2/TRBV6-3	NA	TRBJ2-3	NA	TGTGCCAGCAGTTCTAGGGGAGATACGCAGTATTTT	CASSSRGDTQYF
TRBV10-2	NA	TRBJ1-2	NA	TGCGCCAGCAGTGTTCAGGGGCTCTATGGCTACACCTTC	CASSVQGLYGYTF
TRBV28	TRBD1	TRBJ2-1	NA	TGTGCCAGCAGTTCGACGGACAGGGACTCCTACAATGAGCAGTTCTTC	CASSSTDRDSYNEQFF
TRBV30	NA	TRBJ2-1	NA	TGTGCCTGGAGGGGGCAGGCCTCCTACAATGAGCAGTTCTTC	CAWRGQASYNEQFF
TRBV12-3/TRBV12-4	NA	TRBJ2-3	NA	TGTGCCGCCAGCCTGAGACTGACAGATACGCAGTATTTT	CAASLRLTDTQYF
TRBV9	TRBD2	TRBJ2-2	NA	TGTGCCAGCAGCGTAGGCGGGAGAGGCACCGGGGAGCTGTTTTTT	CASSVGGRGTGELFF
TRBV21-1	NA	TRBJ2-1	NA	TGTGCCAGCAGCAAAGTGGCGGGAGACAATGAGCAGTTCTTC	CASSKVAGDNEQFF
TRBV2	NA	TRBJ1-5	NA	TGTGCCAGCAGTCCCCCGGGTCGGCAGCCCCAGCATTTT	CASSPPGRQPQHF
TRBV19	NA	TRBJ1-1	NA	TGTGCCAGTAGCCACGTCGGAGGGGAAGCTTTCTTT	CASSHVGGEAFF
TRBV28	NA	TRBJ2-6	few	TGTGCCAGCAGTCCGCAGATCTCTGGGGCCAACGTCCTGACTTTC	CASSPQISGANVLTF
TRBV30	TRBD2	TRBJ2-1	NA	TGTGCCTGGAGGGGACTAGCGGGAGGGTTAAGCTCCTACAATGAGCAGTTCTTC	CAWRGLAGGLSSYNEQFF
TRBV14	NA	TRBJ1-2	NA	TGTGCCAGCAGCCCCTATACAGGGACCACGGATGGCTACACCTTC	CASSPYTGTTDGYTF
TRBV4-3	TRBD2	TRBJ2-3	NA	TGCGCCAGCAGCCAATCCGGGACTAGCGGCACAGATACGCAGTATTTT	CASSQSGTSGTDTQYF
TRBV28	TRBD2	TRBJ2-7	NA	TGTGCCAGCAGCCCCGGGGGTAGCGGGAGGAGATACGAGCAGTACTTC	CASSPGGSGRRYEQYF
TRBV5-1	TRBD1	TRBJ1-4	NA	TGCGCCAGCAGGTCCCAGGGGGATATAACTAATGAAAAACTGTTTTTT	CASRSQGDITNEKLFF
TRBV10-3	TRBD2	TRBJ2-7	NA	TGTGCCACCGAGACTAGCGGGGGCTCCTACGAGCAGTACTTC	CATETSGGSYEQYF
TRBV28	TRBD1	TRBJ2-7	NA	TGTGCCAGCAGTTCCCCCCCGGGGACAGGGTATGGTGAGCAGTACTTC	CASSSPPGTGYGEQYF
TRBV28	TRBD1	TRBJ2-4	few	TGTGCCAGCAGAGCCGGGACAGGGGGAAACATTCAGTACTTC	CASRAGTGGNIQYF
TRBV5-6	NA	TRBJ2-7	NA	TGTGCCAGCAGCCCGAGACAAATTAACTACGAGCAGTACTTC	CASSPRQINYEQYF
TRBV10-3	TRBD2	TRBJ2-3	NA	TGTGCCATCAGGGAGACTAGCGGGTTTGGAGCTAGCACAGATACGCAGTATTTT	CAIRETSGFGASTDTQYF
TRBV5-1	TRBD1	TRBJ2-5	NA	TGCGCCAGCAGCAGATCCGGACAGGGCTTTGAAGAGACCCAGTACTTC	CASSRSGQGFEETQYF
TRBV5-1	NA	TRBJ1-4	once	TGCGCCAGCAGTGTTTGGGCTGGTGAAAAACTGTTTTTT	CASSVWAGEKLFF
TRBV11-2	TRBD1	TRBJ2-7	NA	TGTGCCAGCAGCTACGCCCGGGACAGGGATACCTACGAGCAGTACTTC	CASSYARDRDTYEQYF
TRBV12-3/TRBV12-4	TRBD1	TRBJ1-5	few	TGTGCCACCCAGACAGGGACCTTTGGGCCCCAGCATTTT	CATQTGTFGPQHF
TRBV10-3	NA	TRBJ1-2	NA	TGTGCCATCAGTGGGTCAGAGGCAGTTAGCTATGGCTACACCTTC	CAISGSEAVSYGYTF
TRBV11-2	NA	TRBJ1-1	NA	TGTGCCAGCAGCTCCGAAAGTTTACGGTTGAACACTGAAGCTTTCTTT	CASSSESLRLNTEAFF
TRBV2	NA	TRBJ1-2	NA	TGTGCCAGCAGTCCCGGGTCCGACTATGGCTACACCTTC	CASSPGSDYGYTF
TRBV7-2	NA	TRBJ2-5	NA	TGTGCCAGCAGCTTATGGGGGAGGGAGACCCAGTACTTC	CASSLWGRETQYF
TRBV7-3	NA	TRBJ2-1	NA	TGTGCCAGCAGCTTACCCCGGGAGAGGGGGCTAAATGAGCAGTTCTTC	CASSLPRERGLNEQFF
TRBV10-3	NA	TRBJ2-3	NA	TGTGCCATCAGTGAACGGGACAACACAGATACGCAGTATTTT	CAISERDNTDTQYF
TRBV10-2	NA	TRBJ1-1	NA	TGCGCCAGCACCCTGACTGAGATGAACACTGAAGCTTTCTTT	CASTLTEMNTEAFF
TRBV7-8	NA	TRBJ2-2	NA	TGTGCCAGCAGCTCATCGCATCCCCCAGAAGGGGAGCTGTTTTTT	CASSSSHPPEGELFF
TRBV20-1	TRBD2	TRBJ2-7	NA	TGCAGTGCTAGTTCTAGCGGGCGGCAGAGCGAGCAGTACTTC	CSASSSGRQSEQYF
TRBV2	NA	TRBJ1-4	NA	TGTGCCAGCAGTGAAGTTTTATTTCCGGAAAAACTGTTTTTT	CASSEVLFPEKLFF
TRBV19	TRBD1	TRBJ1-4	NA	TGTGCCAGTAGTCGCCCTCGGACAGGGGATGAAAAACTGTTTTTT	CASSRPRTGDEKLFF
TRBV2	NA	TRBJ2-5	once	TGTGCCAGCAGTGAAGTCAGGGGACAAGAGACCCAGTACTTC	CASSEVRGQETQYF
TRBV5-1	TRBD2	TRBJ2-7	NA	TGCGCCAGCAGTAAGGGCGCGGGGGCCTACGAGCAGTACTTC	CASSKGAGAYEQYF
TRBV10-3	NA	TRBJ2-1	NA	TGTGCCATCAGTGAGTCTCTCAATGAGCAGTTCTTC	CAISESLNEQFF
TRBV9	TRBD1	TRBJ1-2	NA	TGTGCCAGCAGCCTTACGCCGGGACAGGGGGATCCTAACTATGGCTACACCTTC	CASSLTPGQGDPNYGYTF
TRBV5-1	TRBD2	TRBJ2-3	NA	TGCGCCAGCAGCTTGTGGCTAGCGGGAGATACGCAGTATTTT	CASSLWLAGDTQYF
TRBV4-1	NA	TRBJ2-7	NA	TGCGCCAGCAGCCAAGCTCCAGGGGCCACCTACGAGCAGTACTTC	CASSQAPGATYEQYF
TRBV6-6	NA	TRBJ1-1	once	TGTGCCAGCAGCTACGTCCAGGGTGAAGCTTTCTTT	CASSYVQGEAFF
TRBV7-2	TRBD2	TRBJ2-1	NA	TGTGCCAGCAGCTCTGGACTAGCCTCCTACAATGAGCAGTTCTTC	CASSSGLASYNEQFF
TRBV30	NA	TRBJ2-1	NA	TGTGCCTGCTTTGTCTCCCCCGCGGACTCCTACAATGAGCAGTTCTTC	CACFVSPADSYNEQFF
TRBV19	TRBD2	TRBJ2-2	NA	TGTGCCAGTAGTTCGGGGACTAGTTCGCACACCGGGGAGCTGTTTTTT	CASSSGTSSHTGELFF